A single sample gave rise to the 10 T cell receptor beta chains below, sequenced in a study of response to subunit inactivated influenza vaccine. Using its own MiXCR run on the RT-PCR reads, TCRdb lists one record per CDR3 protein. This sample yields hundreds of thousands of distinct CDR3 sequences, of which about 18% are seen a single time; 11% belongs to the top ten. Sequencing was performed on PBMCs from blood, taken more than 4 days after vaccination. Receptors were obtained from a man between 45 and 60 years old who received an inactivated influenza vaccine.

Only a few counts were recorded for this clonotype. V usage is TRBV7-2 and J usage is TRBJ2-3, with no clear D. The CDR3 is made up of 15 amino acids. V was trimmed by 4 bases and J by 0 bases, leaving 11 bases between them. From germline, CDR1 is SGHTA and CDR2 FQGNSA. This chain's CDR3 is CASSSGPHSTDTQYF. DNA of the CDR3: TGTGCCAGCAGCTCGGGCCCCCATAGCACAGATACGCAGTATTTT.

The CDR3 sequence is CASSEFDGQETQYF. The CDR3 nucleotides are TGTGCCAGCAGTGAATTTGACGGCCAAGAGACCCAGTACTTC. The chain recombines TRBV25-1 with TRBJ2-5; D is unclear. Per the germline V gene, CDR1 is MGHDK and CDR2 is SYGVNS. The CDR3 length is 14 residues. Trimming pared 1 base from V and 1 base from J, leaving 7 bases between.

The genes are TRBV5-1 and TRBJ2-1, with 8 positions matching TRBD2. The V segment lost 4 bases and the J segment 5 bases; nucleotides outside the gene matches: 5. CDR1 is SGHRS, CDR2 YFSETQ, per germline. The CDR3 has 14 residues. The CDR3 region is CASSPGGAHNEQFF. The CDR3 coding sequence is TGCGCCAGCAGCCCCGGGGGGGCGCACAATGAGCAGTTCTTC. Supplemented by reference TRBV5-1 and TRBJ2-1, the full variable domain reads KAGVTQTPRYLIKTRGQQVTLSCSPISGHRSVSWYQQTPGQGLQFLFEYFSETQRNKGNFPGRFSGRQFSNSRSEMNVSTLELGDSALYLCASSPGGAHNEQFFGPGTRLTVL.

This chain uses TRBV6-1 with TRBJ2-2; 10 nucleotides match TRBD1. CDR1 and CDR2 from the germline V gene are MNHNS and SASEGT. CDR3 length: 15 amino acids. Germline trimming cut 5 bases from V and 9 bases from J; bases unmatched to any gene: 9. The CDR3 sequence: CASSPGQGRNRELFF. As DNA, the CDR3 is TGTGCCAGCAGTCCGGGACAGGGGCGTAATAGGGAGCTGTTTTTT.

In its sample, this clonotype was seen a few times. V gene TRBV10-2 combines with J gene TRBJ2-7; 10 bases agree with TRBD2. The germline V gene has CDR1 WSHSY and CDR2 SAAADI. The V segment lost 6 bases and the J segment 7 bases; nucleotides outside the gene matches: 12. CDR3 size: 15 residues. CDR3 in DNA: TGCGCCAGCAGGATAGCGGGGGGCCCCTTGGGGGAGCAGTACTTC. As protein: CASRIAGGPLGEQYF.

This clonotype appeared a few times. This rearrangement joins TRBV11-1 to TRBJ2-7; 7 bases match TRBD1. The V segment lost 5 bases and the J segment 4 bases; nucleotides outside the gene matches: 20. Germline V gene sequence: CDR1 SGHAT, CDR2 FQDESV (reference sequence). The CDR3 is 18 amino acids. CDR3 in DNA: TGTGCCAGCAGCCCCCGCGCGACAGGGTTCAATACACCGTACGAGCAGTACTTC. Translation: CASSPRATGFNTPYEQYF.

This clonotype was counted a few times. The chain joins TRBV29-1 to TRBJ2-2; D is uncertain. The CDR3 is 14 amino acids. V lost 4 bases and J lost 2, with 11 bases in between. Germline loops: CDR1 SQVTM, CDR2 ANQGSEA. DNA of the CDR3: TGCAGCGTTGGTCCCGGCCTAAACACCGGGGAGCTGTTTTTT. Its protein product is CSVGPGLNTGELFF.

This rearrangement joins TRBV20-1 to TRBJ2-7; 8 bases are shared with TRBD2. The CDR3 runs 13 residues. Germline CDR1 DFQATT, CDR2 SNEGSKA (reference sequence). The J segment lost 3 bases and the V segment lost 5 bases, leaving 6 bases of the junction unmatched. The CDR3 DNA sequence: TGCAGTGCTCCGGGGGGGGGTCTCTACGAGCAGTACTTC. Amino acid sequence: CSAPGGGLYEQYF.

This clonotype appeared many times. This sequence joins TRBV7-2 and TRBJ1-2; 7 bases agree with TRBD1. Germline V gene sequence: CDR1 SGHTA, CDR2 FQGNSA. V shed 6 bases and J 4 bases; nucleotides not matched to a gene: 14. This CDR3 comprises 16 residues. The DNA for the CDR3 is TGTGCCAGCAGTATCCCGGGCAGGGGGTCTGTCTATGGCTACACCTTC. This translates into CASSIPGRGSVYGYTF.

The genes are TRBV7-8 and TRBJ2-7; D tentatively reads TRBD1 or TRBD2 (6 bases each). Germline CDR1 SGHVS, CDR2 FQNEAQ. Between the trimmed V and J ends, which lost 4 bases and 6 bases, there was a span of 19 bases. The CDR3 runs 15 residues. This chain's CDR3 is CASSSPFTQGGEQYF. CDR3 DNA: TGTGCCAGCAGCTCCCCCTTTACACAGGGAGGCGAGCAGTACTTC.